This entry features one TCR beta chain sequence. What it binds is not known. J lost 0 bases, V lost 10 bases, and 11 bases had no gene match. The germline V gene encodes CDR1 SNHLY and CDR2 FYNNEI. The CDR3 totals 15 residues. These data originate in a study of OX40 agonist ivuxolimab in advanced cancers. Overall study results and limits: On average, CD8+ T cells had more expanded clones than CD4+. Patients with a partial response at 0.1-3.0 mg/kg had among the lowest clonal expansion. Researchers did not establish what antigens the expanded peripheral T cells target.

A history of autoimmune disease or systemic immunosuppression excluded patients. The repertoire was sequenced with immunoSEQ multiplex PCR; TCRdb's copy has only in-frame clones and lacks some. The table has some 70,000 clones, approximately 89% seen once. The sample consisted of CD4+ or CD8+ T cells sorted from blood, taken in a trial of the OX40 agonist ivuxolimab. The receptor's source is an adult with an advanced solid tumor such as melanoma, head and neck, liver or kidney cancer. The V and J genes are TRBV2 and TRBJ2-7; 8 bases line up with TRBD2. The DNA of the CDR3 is TGTGCCACCCTACTACTAGCGGATAGCTCCTACGAGCAGTACTTC. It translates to CATLLLADSSYEQYF.